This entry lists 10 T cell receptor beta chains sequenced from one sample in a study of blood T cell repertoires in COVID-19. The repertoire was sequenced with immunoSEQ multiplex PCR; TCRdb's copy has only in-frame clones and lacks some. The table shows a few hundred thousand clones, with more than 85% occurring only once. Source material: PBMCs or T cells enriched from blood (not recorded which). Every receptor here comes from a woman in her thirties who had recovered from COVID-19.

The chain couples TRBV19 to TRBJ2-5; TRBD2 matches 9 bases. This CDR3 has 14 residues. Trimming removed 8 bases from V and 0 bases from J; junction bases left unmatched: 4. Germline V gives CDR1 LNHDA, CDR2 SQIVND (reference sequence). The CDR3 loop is CASSERGDQETQYF. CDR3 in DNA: TGTGCCAGTTCGGAGCGGGGGGACCAAGAGACCCAGTACTTC.

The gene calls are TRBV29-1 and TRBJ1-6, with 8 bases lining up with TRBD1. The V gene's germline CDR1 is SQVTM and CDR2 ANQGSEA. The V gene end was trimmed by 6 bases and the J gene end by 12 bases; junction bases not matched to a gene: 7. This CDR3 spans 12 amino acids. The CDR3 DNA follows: TGCAGCGTCCAGACAGGGGATGGACCCCTCCACTTT. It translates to CSVQTGDGPLHF.

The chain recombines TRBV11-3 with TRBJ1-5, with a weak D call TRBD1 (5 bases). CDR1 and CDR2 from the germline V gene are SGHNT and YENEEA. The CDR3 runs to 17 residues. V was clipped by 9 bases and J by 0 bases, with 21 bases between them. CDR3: CASPLSQGVYSNQPQHF. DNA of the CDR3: TGTGCCAGTCCCCTGTCCCAGGGCGTGTATAGCAATCAGCCCCAGCATTTT.

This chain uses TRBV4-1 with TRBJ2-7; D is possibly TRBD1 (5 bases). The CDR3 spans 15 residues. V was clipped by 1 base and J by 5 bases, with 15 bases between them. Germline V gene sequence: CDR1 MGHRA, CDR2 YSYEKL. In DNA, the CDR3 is TGCGCCAGCAGCCAAGTAGGGGCCGCTTTGGACGAGCAGTACTTC. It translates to CASSQVGAALDEQYF.

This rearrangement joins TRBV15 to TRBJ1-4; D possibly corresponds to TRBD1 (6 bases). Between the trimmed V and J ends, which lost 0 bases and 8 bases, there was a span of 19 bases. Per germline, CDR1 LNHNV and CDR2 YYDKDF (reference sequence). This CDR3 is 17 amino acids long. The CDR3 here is CATSRDRTVGGDEKLFF. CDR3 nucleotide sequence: TGTGCCACCAGCAGAGATCGGACAGTGGGTGGGGACGAAAAACTGTTTTTT.

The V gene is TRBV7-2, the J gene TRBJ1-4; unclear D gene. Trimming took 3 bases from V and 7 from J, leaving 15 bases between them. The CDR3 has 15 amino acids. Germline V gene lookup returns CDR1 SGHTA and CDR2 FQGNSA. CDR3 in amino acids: CASSLVAGGGEKLFF. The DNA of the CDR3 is TGTGCCAGCAGCTTGGTCGCAGGAGGAGGTGAAAAACTGTTTTTT.

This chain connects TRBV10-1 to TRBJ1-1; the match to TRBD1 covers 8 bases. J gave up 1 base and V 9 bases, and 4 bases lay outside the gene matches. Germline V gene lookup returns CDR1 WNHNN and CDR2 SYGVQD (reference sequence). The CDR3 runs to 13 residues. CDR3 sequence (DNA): TGCGCCAGTGGGACAGGTTCGAACACTGAAGCTTTCTTT. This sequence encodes CASGTGSNTEAFF.

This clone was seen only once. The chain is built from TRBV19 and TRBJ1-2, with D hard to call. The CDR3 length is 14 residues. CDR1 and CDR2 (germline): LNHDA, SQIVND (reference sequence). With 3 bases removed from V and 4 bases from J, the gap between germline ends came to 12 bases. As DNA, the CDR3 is TGTGCCAGTAGTATTTACGGAGACCGCTATGGCTACACCTTC. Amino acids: CASSIYGDRYGYTF. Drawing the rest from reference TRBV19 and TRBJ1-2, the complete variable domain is DGGITQSPKYLFRKEGQNVTLSCEQNLNHDAMYWYRQDPGQGLRLIYYSQIVNDFQKGDIAEGYSVSREKKESFPLTVTSAQKNPTAFYLCASSIYGDRYGYTFGSGTRLTVV.

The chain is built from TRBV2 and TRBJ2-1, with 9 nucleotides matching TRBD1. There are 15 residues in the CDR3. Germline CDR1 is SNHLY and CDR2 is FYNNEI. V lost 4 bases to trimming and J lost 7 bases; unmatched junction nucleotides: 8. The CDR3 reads CASSGGQGQRNEQFF. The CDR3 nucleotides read TGTGCCAGCAGTGGGGGACAGGGTCAACGGAATGAGCAGTTCTTC.

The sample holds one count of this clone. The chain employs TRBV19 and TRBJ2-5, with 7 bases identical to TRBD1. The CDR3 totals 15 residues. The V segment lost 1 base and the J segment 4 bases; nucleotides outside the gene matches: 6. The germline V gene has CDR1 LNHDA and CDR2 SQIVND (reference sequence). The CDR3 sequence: CASSIGLGQRETQYF. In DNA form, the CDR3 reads TGTGCCAGTAGTATAGGGTTGGGACAGCGAGAGACCCAGTACTTC.